This T cell receptor (beta chain) originates from a study of OX40 agonist ivuxolimab in advanced cancers. Study information: The eligibility criteria allowed prior anti-PD-1, anti-PD-L1 or anti-CTLA-4 therapy, and 40% had some.

Assay used: immunoSEQ multiplex PCR; TCRdb lists only in-frame clones, some missing. The sample lists some 62,000 clones; 70% to 80% were seen once. The clonotype was recovered from an adult with an advanced solid tumor such as melanoma, head and neck, liver or kidney cancer. Sequences were derived from CD4+ or CD8+ T cells sorted from blood, sampled in a trial of the OX40 agonist ivuxolimab.

The CDR3: CASSLVGGGAYEQYF. The CDR3 DNA is TGTGCCAGCAGCTTGGTGGGTGGGGGCGCCTACGAGCAGTACTTC. The V and J genes are TRBV27 and TRBJ2-7; D might be TRBD1 (6 bases). Between the trimmed V and J ends, which lost 6 bases and 2 bases, there was a span of 17 bases. The CDR3 totals 15 residues. Germline V gene data show CDR1 as MNHEY and CDR2 as SMNVEV (reference sequence).